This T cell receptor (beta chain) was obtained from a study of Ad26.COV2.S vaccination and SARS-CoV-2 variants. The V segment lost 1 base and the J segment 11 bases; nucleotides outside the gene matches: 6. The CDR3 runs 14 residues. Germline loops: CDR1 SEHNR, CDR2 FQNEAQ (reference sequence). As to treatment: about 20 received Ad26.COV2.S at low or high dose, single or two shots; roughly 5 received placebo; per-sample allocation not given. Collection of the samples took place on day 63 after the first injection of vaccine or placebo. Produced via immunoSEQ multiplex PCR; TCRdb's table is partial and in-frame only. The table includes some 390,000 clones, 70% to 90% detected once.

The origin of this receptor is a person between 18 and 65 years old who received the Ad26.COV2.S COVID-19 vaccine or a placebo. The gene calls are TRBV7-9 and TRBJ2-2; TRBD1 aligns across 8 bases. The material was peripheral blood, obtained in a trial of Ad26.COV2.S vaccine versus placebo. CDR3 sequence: CASSLDPQGVELFF. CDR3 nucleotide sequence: TGTGCCAGCAGCTTAGACCCACAGGGGGTCGAGCTGTTTTTT.